Reported below is one T cell receptor beta chain. One end of the junction does not line up with germline, which may come from a read error. CDR3 size: 13 residues. The germline gives CDR1 SSHAT, CDR2 FNYEAQ (reference sequence). The sample belongs to a study of T cell changes during pregnancy in multiple sclerosis. Only in-frame clones appear in the TCRdb table, and some are missing; sequencing was by immunoSEQ multiplex PCR. The data show under 70,000 clones, 75% to 95% seen once. The chain links TRBV7-7 to TRBJ2-3; D ambiguous. The TCR comes from a female donor in good health, enrolled as a control in a pregnancy study. This specimen was CD4+ T cells from peripheral blood mononuclear cells, taken after pregnancy. CDR3 DNA sequence: TGTGCTAGCAGCTCCGGGTGGGCAGATACGCAGTATTTT. This gives the protein CASSSGWADTQYF.